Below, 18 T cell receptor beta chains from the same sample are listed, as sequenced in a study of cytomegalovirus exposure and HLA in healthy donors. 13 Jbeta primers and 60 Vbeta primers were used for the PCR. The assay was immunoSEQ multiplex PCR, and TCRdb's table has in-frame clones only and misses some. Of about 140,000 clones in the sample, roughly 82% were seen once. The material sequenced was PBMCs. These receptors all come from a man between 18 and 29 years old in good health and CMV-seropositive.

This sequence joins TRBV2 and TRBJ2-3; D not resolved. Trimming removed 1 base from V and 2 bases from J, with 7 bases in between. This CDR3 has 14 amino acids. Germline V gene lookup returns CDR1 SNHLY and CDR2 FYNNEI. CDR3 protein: CASSEGQFTDTQYF. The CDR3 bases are TGTGCCAGCAGTGAAGGGCAGTTCACAGATACGCAGTATTTT.

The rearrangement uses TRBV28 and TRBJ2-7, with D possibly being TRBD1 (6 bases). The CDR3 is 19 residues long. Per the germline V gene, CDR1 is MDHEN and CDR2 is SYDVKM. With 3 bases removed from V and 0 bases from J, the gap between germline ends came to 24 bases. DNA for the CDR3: TGTGCCAGCAGTTTCCCAAATAACCTTCTCAGGACAGCCTCCTACGAGCAGTACTTC. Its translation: CASSFPNNLLRTASYEQYF.

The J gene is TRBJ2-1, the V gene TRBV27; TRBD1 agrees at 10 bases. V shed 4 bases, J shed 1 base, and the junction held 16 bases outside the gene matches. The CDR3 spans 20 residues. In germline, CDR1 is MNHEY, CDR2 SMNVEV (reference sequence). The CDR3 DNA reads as TGTGCCAGCAGTTACCGCCCCGGGACAGGGGCCCGATTGTCCTACAATGAGCAGTTCTTC. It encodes CASSYRPGTGARLSYNEQFF.

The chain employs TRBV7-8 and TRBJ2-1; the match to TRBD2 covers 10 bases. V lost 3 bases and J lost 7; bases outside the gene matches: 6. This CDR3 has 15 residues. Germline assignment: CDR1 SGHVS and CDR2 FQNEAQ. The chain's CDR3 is CASSLILAGVNEQFF. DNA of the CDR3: TGTGCCAGCAGCTTGATTCTAGCGGGAGTTAATGAGCAGTTCTTC.

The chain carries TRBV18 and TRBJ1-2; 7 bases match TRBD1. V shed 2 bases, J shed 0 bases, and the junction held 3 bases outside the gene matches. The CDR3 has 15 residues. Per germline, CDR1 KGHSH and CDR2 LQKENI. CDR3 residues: CASSPTGDSNYGYTF. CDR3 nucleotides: TGTGCCAGCTCACCAACAGGGGACTCTAACTATGGCTACACCTTC.

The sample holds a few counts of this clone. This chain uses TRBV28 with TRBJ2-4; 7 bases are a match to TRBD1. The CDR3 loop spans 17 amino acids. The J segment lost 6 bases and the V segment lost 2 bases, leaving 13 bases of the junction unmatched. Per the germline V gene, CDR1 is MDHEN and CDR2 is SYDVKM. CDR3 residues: CASSLPLGGGWGNIQYF. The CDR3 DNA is TGTGCCAGCAGTTTACCTTTAGGGGGCGGGTGGGGAAACATTCAGTACTTC. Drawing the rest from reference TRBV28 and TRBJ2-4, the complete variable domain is DVKVTQSSRYLVKRTGEKVFLECVQDMDHENMFWYRQDPGLGLRLIYFSYDVKMKEKGDIPEGYSVSREKKERFSLILESASTNQTSMYLCASSLPLGGGWGNIQYFGAGTRLSVL.

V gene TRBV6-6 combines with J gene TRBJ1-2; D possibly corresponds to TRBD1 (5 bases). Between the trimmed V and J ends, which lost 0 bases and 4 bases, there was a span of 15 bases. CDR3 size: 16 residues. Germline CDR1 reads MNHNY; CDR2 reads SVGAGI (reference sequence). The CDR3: CASSYSNQGWSYGYTF. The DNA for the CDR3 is TGTGCCAGCAGTTACTCGAACCAGGGCTGGAGCTATGGCTACACCTTC.

CDR3 sequence reads: CASSLAAGISYEQYF. CDR3 DNA sequence: TGTGCCAGCAGCTTAGCGGCGGGTATCTCCTACGAGCAGTACTTC. V gene TRBV11-2 combines with J gene TRBJ2-7, with TRBD2 as a possible D gene (5 bases). Germline CDR1 SGHAT, CDR2 FQNNGV. The CDR3 contains 15 residues. The V end was cut by 1 base, the J end by 0 bases, with 10 bases between.

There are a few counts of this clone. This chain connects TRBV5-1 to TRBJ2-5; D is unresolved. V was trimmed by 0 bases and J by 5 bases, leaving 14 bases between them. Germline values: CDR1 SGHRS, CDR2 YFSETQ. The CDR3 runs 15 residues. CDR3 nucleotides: TGCGCCAGCAGCTTGGCCGTGAGAAGCGACGAGACCCAGTACTTC. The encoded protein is CASSLAVRSDETQYF.

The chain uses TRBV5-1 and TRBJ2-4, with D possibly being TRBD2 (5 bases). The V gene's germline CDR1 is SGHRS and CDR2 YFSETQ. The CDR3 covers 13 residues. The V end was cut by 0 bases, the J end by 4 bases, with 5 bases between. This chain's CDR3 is CASSLGGKNIQYF. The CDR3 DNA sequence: TGCGCCAGCAGCTTGGGCGGGAAAAACATTCAGTACTTC.

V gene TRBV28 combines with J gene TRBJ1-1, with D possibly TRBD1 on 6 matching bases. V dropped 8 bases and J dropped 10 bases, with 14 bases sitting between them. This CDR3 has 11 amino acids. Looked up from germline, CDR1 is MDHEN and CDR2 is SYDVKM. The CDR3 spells CASAWGTRAFF. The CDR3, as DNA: TGTGCCAGCGCGTGGGGGACACGAGCTTTCTTT. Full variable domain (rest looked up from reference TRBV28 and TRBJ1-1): DVKVTQSSRYLVKRTGEKVFLECVQDMDHENMFWYRQDPGLGLRLIYFSYDVKMKEKGDIPEGYSVSREKKERFSLILESASTNQTSMYLCASAWGTRAFFGQGTRLTVV.

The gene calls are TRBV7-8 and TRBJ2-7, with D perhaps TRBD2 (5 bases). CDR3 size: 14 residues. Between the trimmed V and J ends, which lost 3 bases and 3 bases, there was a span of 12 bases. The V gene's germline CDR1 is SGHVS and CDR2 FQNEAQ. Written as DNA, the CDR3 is TGTGCCAGCAGCTTTTATGGACGGGACTACGAGCAGTACTTC. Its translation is CASSFYGRDYEQYF.

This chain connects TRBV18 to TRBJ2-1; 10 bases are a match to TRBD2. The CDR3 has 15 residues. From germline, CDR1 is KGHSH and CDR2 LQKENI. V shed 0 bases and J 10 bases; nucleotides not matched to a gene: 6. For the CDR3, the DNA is TGTGCCAGCTCACCACCGAGCGGGAGGGCCTTGGAGCAGTTCTTC. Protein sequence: CASSPPSGRALEQFF.

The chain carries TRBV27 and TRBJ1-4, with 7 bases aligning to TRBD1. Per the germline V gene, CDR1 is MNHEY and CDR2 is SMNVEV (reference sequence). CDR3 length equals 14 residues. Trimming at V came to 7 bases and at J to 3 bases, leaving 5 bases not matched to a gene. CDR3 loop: CASINRGANEKLFF. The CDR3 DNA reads TGTGCCAGCATAAACAGGGGAGCTAATGAAAAACTGTTTTTT.

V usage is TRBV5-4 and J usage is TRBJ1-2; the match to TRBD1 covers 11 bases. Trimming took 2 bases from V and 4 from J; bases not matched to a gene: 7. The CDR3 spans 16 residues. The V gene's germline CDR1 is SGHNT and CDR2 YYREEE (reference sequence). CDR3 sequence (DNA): TGTGCCAGCAGCTTCTGGACAGGGGGCGAGATCTATGGCTACACCTTC. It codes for CASSFWTGGEIYGYTF.

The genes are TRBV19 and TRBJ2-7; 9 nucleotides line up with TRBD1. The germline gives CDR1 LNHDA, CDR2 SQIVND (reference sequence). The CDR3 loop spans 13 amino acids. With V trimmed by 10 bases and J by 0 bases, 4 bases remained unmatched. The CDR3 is CATGQGSSYEQYF. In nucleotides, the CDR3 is TGTGCCACCGGACAGGGGAGCTCCTACGAGCAGTACTTC.

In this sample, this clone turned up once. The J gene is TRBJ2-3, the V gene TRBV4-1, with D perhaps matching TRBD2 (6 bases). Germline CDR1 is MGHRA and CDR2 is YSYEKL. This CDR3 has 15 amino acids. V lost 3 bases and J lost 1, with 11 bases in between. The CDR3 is CASSQDYPRTDTQYF. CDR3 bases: TGCGCCAGCAGCCAGGACTACCCCCGCACAGATACGCAGTATTTT.

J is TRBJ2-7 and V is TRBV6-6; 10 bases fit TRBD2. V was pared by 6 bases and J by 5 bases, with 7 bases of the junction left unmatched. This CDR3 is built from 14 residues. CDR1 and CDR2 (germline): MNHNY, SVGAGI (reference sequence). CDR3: CASSLAGEEHEQYF. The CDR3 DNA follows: TGTGCCAGCAGCCTAGCGGGAGAGGAGCACGAGCAGTACTTC.